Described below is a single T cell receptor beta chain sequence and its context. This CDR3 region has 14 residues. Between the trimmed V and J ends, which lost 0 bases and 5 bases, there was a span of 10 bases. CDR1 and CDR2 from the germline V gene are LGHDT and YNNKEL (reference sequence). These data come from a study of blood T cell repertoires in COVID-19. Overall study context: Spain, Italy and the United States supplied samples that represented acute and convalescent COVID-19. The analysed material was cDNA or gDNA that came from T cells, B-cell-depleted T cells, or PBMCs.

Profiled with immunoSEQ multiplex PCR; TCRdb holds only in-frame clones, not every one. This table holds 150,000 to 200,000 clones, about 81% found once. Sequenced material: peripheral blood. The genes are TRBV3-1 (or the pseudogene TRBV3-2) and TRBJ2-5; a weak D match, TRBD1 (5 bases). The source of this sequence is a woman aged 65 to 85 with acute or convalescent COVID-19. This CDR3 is CASSQDPTAETQYF. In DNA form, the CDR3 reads TGTGCCAGCAGCCAAGATCCGACAGCCGAGACCCAGTACTTC.